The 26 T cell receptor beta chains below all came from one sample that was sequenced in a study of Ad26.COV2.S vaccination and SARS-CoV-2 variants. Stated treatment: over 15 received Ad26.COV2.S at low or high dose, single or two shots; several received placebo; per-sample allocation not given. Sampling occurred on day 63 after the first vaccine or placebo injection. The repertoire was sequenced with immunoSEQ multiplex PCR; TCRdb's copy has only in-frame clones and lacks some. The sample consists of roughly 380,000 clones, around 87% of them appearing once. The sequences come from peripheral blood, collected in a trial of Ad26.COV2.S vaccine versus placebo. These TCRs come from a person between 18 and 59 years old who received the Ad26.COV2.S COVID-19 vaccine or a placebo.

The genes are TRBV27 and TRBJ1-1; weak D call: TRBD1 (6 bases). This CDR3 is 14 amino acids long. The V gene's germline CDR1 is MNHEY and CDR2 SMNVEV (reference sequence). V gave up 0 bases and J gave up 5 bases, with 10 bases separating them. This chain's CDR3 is CASSLSGGWTEAFF. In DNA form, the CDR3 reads TGTGCCAGCAGTTTATCCGGGGGCTGGACTGAAGCTTTCTTT.

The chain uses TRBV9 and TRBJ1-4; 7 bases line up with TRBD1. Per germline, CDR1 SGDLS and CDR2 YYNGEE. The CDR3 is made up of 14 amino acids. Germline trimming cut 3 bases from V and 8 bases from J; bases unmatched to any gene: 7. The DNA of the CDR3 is TGTGCCAGCAGCGCGACAGGGACCCAAGAAAAACTGTTTTTT. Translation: CASSATGTQEKLFF. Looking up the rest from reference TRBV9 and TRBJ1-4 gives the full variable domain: DSGVTQTPKHLITATGQRVTLRCSPRSGDLSVYWYQQSLDQGLQFLIQYYNGEERAKGNILERFSAQQFPDLHSELNLSSLELGDSALYFCASSATGTQEKLFFGSGTQLSVL.

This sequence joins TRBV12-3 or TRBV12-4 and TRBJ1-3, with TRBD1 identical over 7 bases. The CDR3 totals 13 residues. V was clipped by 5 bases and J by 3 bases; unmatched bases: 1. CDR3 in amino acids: CASSTGVGNTIYF. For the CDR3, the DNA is TGTGCCAGCAGTACAGGGGTTGGAAACACCATATATTTT.

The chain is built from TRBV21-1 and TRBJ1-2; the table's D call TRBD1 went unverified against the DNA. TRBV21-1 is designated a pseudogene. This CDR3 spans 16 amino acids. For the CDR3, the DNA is TGTGCCAGCAGCAAAGCCCTCGACAGGGGTCGGGGCCACTACACCTTC. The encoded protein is CASSKALDRGRGHYTF.

The CDR3 nucleotides read TGTGCCAGCAGTTTGGGGCTAGCGGGGGGGCCGGGCACAGATACGCAGTATTTT. Protein sequence: CASSLGLAGGPGTDTQYF. This sequence joins TRBV27 and TRBJ2-3; 12 positions match TRBD2. Looked up from germline, CDR1 is MNHEY and CDR2 is SMNVEV (reference sequence). With V trimmed by 3 bases and J by 1 base, 8 bases remained unmatched. The CDR3 totals 18 residues.

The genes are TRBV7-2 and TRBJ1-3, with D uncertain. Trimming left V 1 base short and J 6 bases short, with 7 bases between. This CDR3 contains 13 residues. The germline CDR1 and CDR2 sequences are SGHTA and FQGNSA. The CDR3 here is CASSLELINTIYF. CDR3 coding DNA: TGTGCCAGCAGCTTAGAGCTGATAAACACCATATATTTT.

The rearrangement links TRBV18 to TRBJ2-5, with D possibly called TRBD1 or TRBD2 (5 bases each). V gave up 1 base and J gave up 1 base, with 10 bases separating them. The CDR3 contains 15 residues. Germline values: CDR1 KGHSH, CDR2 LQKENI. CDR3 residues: CASSPRSGLQETQYF. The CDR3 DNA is TGTGCCAGCTCACCACGGTCGGGGCTCCAAGAGACCCAGTACTTC.

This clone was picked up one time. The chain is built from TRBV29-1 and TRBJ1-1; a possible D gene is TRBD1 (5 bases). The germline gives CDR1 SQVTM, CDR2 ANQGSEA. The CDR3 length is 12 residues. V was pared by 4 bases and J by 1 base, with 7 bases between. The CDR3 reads CSVATGNTEAFF. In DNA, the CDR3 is TGCAGCGTTGCCACAGGGAACACTGAAGCTTTCTTT.

CDR3 bases: TGTGCCAGCTCACCGACAGGGTTCGATGAGCAGTTCTTC. Its translation: CASSPTGFDEQFF. The chain recombines TRBV18 with TRBJ2-1; 7 positions match TRBD1. V lost 3 bases and J lost 8; bases outside the gene matches: 4. In germline, CDR1 is KGHSH, CDR2 LQKENI. The CDR3 is made up of 13 amino acids.

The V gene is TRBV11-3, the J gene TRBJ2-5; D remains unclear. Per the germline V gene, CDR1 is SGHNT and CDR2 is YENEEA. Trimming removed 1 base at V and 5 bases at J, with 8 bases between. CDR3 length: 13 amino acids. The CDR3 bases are TGTGCCAGCAGCTTAGGTGCGGCTGAGACCCAGTACTTC. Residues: CASSLGAAETQYF.

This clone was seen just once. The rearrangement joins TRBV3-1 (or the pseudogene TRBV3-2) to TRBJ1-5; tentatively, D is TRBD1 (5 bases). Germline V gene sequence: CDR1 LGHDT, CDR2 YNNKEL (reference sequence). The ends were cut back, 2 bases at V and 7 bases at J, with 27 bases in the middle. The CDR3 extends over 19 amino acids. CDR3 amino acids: CASSQPGGEEGKAQQPQHF. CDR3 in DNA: TGTGCCAGCAGCCAACCCGGGGGAGAGGAAGGGAAAGCCCAACAGCCCCAGCATTTT.

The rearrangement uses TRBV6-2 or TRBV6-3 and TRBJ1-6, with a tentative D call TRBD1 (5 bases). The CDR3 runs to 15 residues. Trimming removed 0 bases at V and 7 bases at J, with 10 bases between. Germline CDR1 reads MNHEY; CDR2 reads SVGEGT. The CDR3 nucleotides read TGTGCCAGCAGTTACTCCGCAGGGAGCAATTCACCCCTCCACTTT. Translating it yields CASSYSAGSNSPLHF.

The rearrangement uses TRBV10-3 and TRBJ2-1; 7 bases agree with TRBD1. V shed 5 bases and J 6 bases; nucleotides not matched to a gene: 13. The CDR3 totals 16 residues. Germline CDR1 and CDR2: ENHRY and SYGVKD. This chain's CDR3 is CAISHMGQSKRNEQFF. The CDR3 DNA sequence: TGTGCCATCAGTCACATGGGACAGTCGAAGCGCAATGAGCAGTTCTTC.

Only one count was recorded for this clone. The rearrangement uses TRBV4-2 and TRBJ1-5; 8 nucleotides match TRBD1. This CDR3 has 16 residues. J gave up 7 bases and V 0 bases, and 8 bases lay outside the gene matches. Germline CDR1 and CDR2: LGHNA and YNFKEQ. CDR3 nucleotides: TGTGCCAGCAGCCAAGAACCCCAGGGGGCGGGCCAGCCCCAGCATTTT. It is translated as CASSQEPQGAGQPQHF.

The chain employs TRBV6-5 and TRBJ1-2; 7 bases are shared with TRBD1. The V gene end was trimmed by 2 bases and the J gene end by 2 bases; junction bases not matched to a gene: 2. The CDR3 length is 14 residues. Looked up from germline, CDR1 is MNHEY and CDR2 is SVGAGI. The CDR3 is CASSYDRVNYGYTF. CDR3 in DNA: TGTGCCAGCAGTTACGACAGGGTCAACTATGGCTACACCTTC.

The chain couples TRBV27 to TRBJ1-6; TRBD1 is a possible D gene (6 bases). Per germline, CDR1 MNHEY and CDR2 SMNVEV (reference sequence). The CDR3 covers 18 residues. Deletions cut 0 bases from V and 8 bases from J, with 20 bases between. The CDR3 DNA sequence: TGTGCCAGCAGTTTATCCCCCTTGGTGGGGGCAGGTGATTCACCCCTCCACTTT. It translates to CASSLSPLVGAGDSPLHF.

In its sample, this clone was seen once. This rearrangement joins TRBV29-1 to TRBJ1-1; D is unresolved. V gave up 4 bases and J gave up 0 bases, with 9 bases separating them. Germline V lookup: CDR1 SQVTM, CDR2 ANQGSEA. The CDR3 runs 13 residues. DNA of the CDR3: TGCAGCGTTGCCCCACTGATGAACACTGAAGCTTTCTTT. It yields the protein CSVAPLMNTEAFF.

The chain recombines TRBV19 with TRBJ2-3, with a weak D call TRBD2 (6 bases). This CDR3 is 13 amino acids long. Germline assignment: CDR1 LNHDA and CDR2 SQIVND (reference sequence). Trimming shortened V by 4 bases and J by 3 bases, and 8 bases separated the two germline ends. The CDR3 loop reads CASSKEGTDTQYF. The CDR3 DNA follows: TGTGCCAGTAGTAAGGAGGGAACAGATACGCAGTATTTT. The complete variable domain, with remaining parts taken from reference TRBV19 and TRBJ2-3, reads DGGITQSPKYLFRKEGQNVTLSCEQNLNHDAMYWYRQDPGQGLRLIYYSQIVNDFQKGDIAEGYSVSREKKESFPLTVTSAQKNPTAFYLCASSKEGTDTQYFGPGTRLTVL.

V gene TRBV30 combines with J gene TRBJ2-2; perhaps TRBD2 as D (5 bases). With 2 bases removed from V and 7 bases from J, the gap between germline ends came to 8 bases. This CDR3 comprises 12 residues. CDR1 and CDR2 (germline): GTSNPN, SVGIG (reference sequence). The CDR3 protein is CAWSRGIGELFF. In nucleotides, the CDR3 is TGTGCCTGGAGTCGAGGGATCGGGGAGCTGTTTTTT.

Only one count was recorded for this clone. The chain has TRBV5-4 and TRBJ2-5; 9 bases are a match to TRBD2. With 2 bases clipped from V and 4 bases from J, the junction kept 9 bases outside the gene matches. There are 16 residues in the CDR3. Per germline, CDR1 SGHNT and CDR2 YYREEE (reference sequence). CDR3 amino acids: CASSLWLAGKRETQYF. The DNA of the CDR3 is TGTGCCAGCAGCTTATGGCTAGCGGGGAAAAGAGAGACCCAGTACTTC.

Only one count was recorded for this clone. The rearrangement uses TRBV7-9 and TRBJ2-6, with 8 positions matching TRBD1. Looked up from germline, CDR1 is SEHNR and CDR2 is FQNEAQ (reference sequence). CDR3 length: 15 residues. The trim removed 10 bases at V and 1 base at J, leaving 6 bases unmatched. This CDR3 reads CATPRGRSGANVLTF. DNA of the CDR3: TGTGCCACACCCAGGGGGCGGTCTGGGGCCAACGTCCTGACTTTC.

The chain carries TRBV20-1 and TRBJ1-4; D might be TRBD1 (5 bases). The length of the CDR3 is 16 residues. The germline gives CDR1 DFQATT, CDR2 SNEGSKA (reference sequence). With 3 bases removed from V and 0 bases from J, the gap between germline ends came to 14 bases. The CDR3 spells CSASLGVGATNEKLFF. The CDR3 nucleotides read TGCAGTGCTAGTTTGGGGGTAGGGGCAACTAATGAAAAACTGTTTTTT.

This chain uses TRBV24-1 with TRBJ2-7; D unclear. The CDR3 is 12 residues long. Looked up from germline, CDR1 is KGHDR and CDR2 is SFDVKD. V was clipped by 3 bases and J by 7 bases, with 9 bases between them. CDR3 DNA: TGTGCCACCAGTGATCCAAATGGGGAGCAGTACTTC. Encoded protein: CATSDPNGEQYF.

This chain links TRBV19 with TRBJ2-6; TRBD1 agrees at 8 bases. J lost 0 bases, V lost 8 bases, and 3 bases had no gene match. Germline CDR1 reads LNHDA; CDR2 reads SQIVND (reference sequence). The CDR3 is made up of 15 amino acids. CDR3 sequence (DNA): TGTGCCAGTGGGCAGGGGGCCTCTGGGGCCAACGTCCTGACTTTC. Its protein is CASGQGASGANVLTF.

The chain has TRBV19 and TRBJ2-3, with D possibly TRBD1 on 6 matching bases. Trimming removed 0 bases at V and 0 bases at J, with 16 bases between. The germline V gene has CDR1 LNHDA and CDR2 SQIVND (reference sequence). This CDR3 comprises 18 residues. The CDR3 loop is CASSIEETDRTSTDTQYF. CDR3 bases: TGTGCCAGTAGTATAGAGGAAACCGACAGGACTAGCACAGATACGCAGTATTTT.

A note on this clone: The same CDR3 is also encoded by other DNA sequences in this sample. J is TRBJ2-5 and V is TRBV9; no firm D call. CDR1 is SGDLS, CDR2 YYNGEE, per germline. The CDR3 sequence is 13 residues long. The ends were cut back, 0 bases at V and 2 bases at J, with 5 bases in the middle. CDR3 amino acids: CASSVEGQETQYF. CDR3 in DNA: TGTGCCAGCAGCGTAGAGGGACAAGAGACCCAGTACTTC.